A selection of T cell receptor beta chains follows, all from one sample in a study of blood T cell repertoires in COVID-19. Clones were sequenced by immunoSEQ multiplex PCR, and TCRdb holds only the in-frame ones, with some missing. The table records 210,000 or so clones, roughly 86% of them present only once. The material sequenced was peripheral blood. Every receptor here comes from a woman aged 55-69 years with acute or convalescent COVID-19. Each CDR3 is given with its conserved first and last residue. The D gene is left open where the match is weak. Clone size appears in some rows only: once, few, many, or a class for an expanded clone.

len,abundance,j_gene,v_gene,d_gene,CDR3nt,CDR3aa
16,once,TRBJ2-7,TRBV5-1,NA,TGCGCCAGCAGCTTGGGTCTCTGGCAGGGCGCAGGCGAGCAGTACTTC,CASSLGLWQGAGEQYF
14,NA,TRBJ1-1,TRBV2,NA,TGTGCCAGCAAAGAACAGGGTATGAACACTGAAGCTTTCTTT,CASKEQGMNTEAFF
16,NA,TRBJ1-6,TRBV7-2,NA,TGTGCCAGCAGCCCGATGGGTACAGGGCGGAGATCACCCCTCCACTTT,CASSPMGTGRRSPLHF
15,NA,TRBJ2-3,TRBV19,NA,TGTGCCAGTACTCTCCCGGGACACTATCCTGGTACGCAGTATTTT,CASTLPGHYPGTQYF
16,NA,TRBJ1-1,TRBV6-1,TRBD1,TGTGCCAGCAGTGAATTCCTGACAGGGCAAGGGACTGAAGCTTTCTTT,CASSEFLTGQGTEAFF
16,NA,TRBJ1-4,TRBV5-8,TRBD1,TGTGCCAGCAGCTTGGTCAGGGGGGCAACTAATGAAAAACTGTTTTTT,CASSLVRGATNEKLFF
12,NA,TRBJ1-2,TRBV5-6,NA,TGTGCCAGCAGCCCGGACAGCCTAGGCTACACCTTC,CASSPDSLGYTF
15,NA,TRBJ1-6,TRBV5-1,NA,TGCGCCAGCAGCTTGGAATACTCCTATAATTCACCCCTCCACTTT,CASSLEYSYNSPLHF
17,NA,TRBJ1-3,TRBV7-9,NA,TGTGCCAGCAGCCTCTCCCCAAGGACAATCTCTGGAAACACCATATATTTT,CASSLSPRTISGNTIYF
15,once,TRBJ1-6,TRBV10-3,TRBD1,TGTGCCATCAGCCGGGACAGCCCTACGAATTCACCCCTCCACTTT,CAISRDSPTNSPLHF
12,NA,TRBJ2-3,TRBV11-3,NA,TGTGCCAGCAGCTTATCCGCGAGTACGCAGTATTTT,CASSLSASTQYF
15,once,TRBJ1-1,TRBV5-1,NA,TGCGCCAGCAGCTTGGCCGGCCTAGGTGCCACTGAAGCTTTCTTT,CASSLAGLGATEAFF
15,NA,TRBJ2-3,TRBV3-1/TRBV3-2,TRBD2,TGTGCCAGCAGCCATCGGCGGGGGGGCACAGATACGCAGTATTTT,CASSHRRGGTDTQYF
18,once,TRBJ2-4,TRBV5-4,TRBD2,TGTGCCAGCAGCTTGGCACTAGCGGGAGGCCAAGTCCAAAACATTCAGTACTTC,CASSLALAGGQVQNIQYF
15,NA,TRBJ1-1,TRBV4-1,TRBD1,TGCGCCAGCAGCCAAGGACAGGGGATGAACACTGAAGCTTTCTTT,CASSQGQGMNTEAFF
14,NA,TRBJ1-2,TRBV4-1,TRBD1,TGCGCCAGCAGCCCGAAGCAGGGGGACTATGGCTACACCTTC,CASSPKQGDYGYTF
15,NA,TRBJ1-5,TRBV6-5,NA,TGTGCCAGCAGTAGGGGCGGTAGGGAAGATCAGCCCCAGCATTTT,CASSRGGREDQPQHF
16,NA,TRBJ2-3,TRBV6-5,TRBD2,TGTGCCAGCAGTTATGGACTAGTGGGACCAACAGATACGCAGTATTTT,CASSYGLVGPTDTQYF
19,NA,TRBJ1-5,TRBV28,TRBD1,TGTGCCAGCAGATCAGCCACCGGGACAGCTGAATATAGCAATCAGCCCCAGCATTTT,CASRSATGTAEYSNQPQHF
15,NA,TRBJ1-1,TRBV6-6,NA,TGTGCCAGCGCAGATTGGAGCGGGCGGAACACTGAAGCTTTCTTT,CASADWSGRNTEAFF
15,NA,TRBJ1-4,TRBV6-1,NA,TGTGCCAGCAGTGACCCCAGGGCGACTAATGAAAAACTGTTTTTT,CASSDPRATNEKLFF
15,NA,TRBJ2-2,TRBV7-3,NA,TGTGCCAGCAGCTTAATGGGACTCAACACCGGGGAGCTGTTTTTT,CASSLMGLNTGELFF
14,NA,TRBJ1-2,TRBV2,NA,TGTGCCAGCACGGACCCGGGGATGGGCTATGGCTACACCTTC,CASTDPGMGYGYTF
13,few,TRBJ2-2,TRBV7-8,NA,TGTGCCAGCAGCCCCAGGTACACCGGGGAGCTGTTTTTT,CASSPRYTGELFF
14,NA,TRBJ2-7,TRBV10-1,TRBD1,TGCGCCAGCAGGGCCGGGACAGGGGCCTACGAGCAGTACTTC,CASRAGTGAYEQYF
19,NA,TRBJ2-2,TRBV28,NA,TGTGCCAGCAGTACCCCCTCAGGAGGGCGGTCGTTAGGAACCGGGGAGCTGTTTTTT,CASSTPSGGRSLGTGELFF
16,NA,TRBJ2-3,TRBV6-6,TRBD2,TGTGCCAGCAGTTCGGCCGGGAGGACTAGCACAGATACGCAGTATTTT,CASSSAGRTSTDTQYF
17,NA,TRBJ1-5,TRBV29-1,TRBD1,TGCAGCGTTGAAGATTTATGGGTAAGGGGGCGAGGTCAGCCCCAGCATTTT,CSVEDLWVRGRGQPQHF
16,NA,TRBJ2-5,TRBV27,TRBD2,TGTGCCAGCAGTCTGAACACGGGACTAGCGGAAGAGACCCAGTACTTC,CASSLNTGLAEETQYF
16,NA,TRBJ2-1,TRBV2,TRBD2,TGTGCCAGCAGTTTGGTCGGGGGGAGCTCCTACAATGAGCAGTTCTTC,CASSLVGGSSYNEQFF
16,few,TRBJ2-1,TRBV19,NA,TGTGCCAGTAGTATAGAAGCAAGCGGGCCCGGGCATGAGCAGTTCTTC,CASSIEASGPGHEQFF
15,NA,TRBJ2-2,TRBV5-1,TRBD1,TGCGCCAGCAGCTTGGAAGGGGGCGACACCGGGGAGCTGTTTTTT,CASSLEGGDTGELFF